What follows is one T cell receptor (beta chain) and its context. In the study's own analysis: Estimates of nucleated cell counts were drawn from the amplification of reference gene primers. Libraries were prepared by immunoSEQ multiplex PCR; TCRdb keeps only in-frame clonotypes and omits some of them. The V and J calls and clone size come from that table; D and trimming were worked out from the DNA. The sample carries 180,000 or so clones, roughly 88% recorded once. The source of the sample is a study of blood T cell repertoires in COVID-19. Study-level information: Spain, Italy and the United States supplied samples that represented acute and convalescent COVID-19. Sources were T cells, B-cell-depleted T cells, or PBMCs; the material itself was cDNA or gDNA.

This CDR3 contains 15 residues. CDR1 and CDR2 from the germline V gene are MNHNY and SVGAGI (reference sequence). Trimming cost V 0 bases and J 6 bases, with 12 bases left between them. Sequencing was done on a sample of peripheral blood. This rearrangement joins TRBV6-6 to TRBJ1-5, with D maybe TRBD1 (6 bases). This TCR derives from a woman in her 30s with acute or convalescent COVID-19. For the CDR3, the DNA is TGTGCCAGCAGTTACTCGGTTGGGGGCCTTCAGCCCCAGCATTTT. It is translated as CASSYSVGGLQPQHF.